This entry features one T cell receptor beta chain sequence. Its antigen remains unidentified. These data come from a study of radiotherapy plus CTLA-4 blockade in lung cancer. Notes on the study in general: Early blood T cell clone changes and increased post-radiation serum interferon-beta were reportedly the strongest response predictors.

This CDR3 spans 17 amino acids. Germline CDR1 is LGHNA and CDR2 is YSLEER. TCRdb's table, derived via immunoSEQ multiplex PCR, lists solely in-frame clones and lacks some. This repertoire shows some 23,000 clones, roughly 73% found once; its top ten account for about 3.7%. This TCR was sampled from a human donor with non-small cell lung cancer who had stable disease on radiotherapy plus ipilimumab. The chain combines TRBV4-3 with TRBJ2-5, with 11 bases fitting TRBD2. The J call could be wrong; TRBJ2-7 is a better fit for the DNA end. The specimen comprised peripheral blood, sampled from a patient treated with radiotherapy plus ipilimumab. The CDR3 nucleotides read TGCGCCAGCAGCCCCTACGACGGGACTAGCGGAGAGTACGAGCAGTACTTC. This sequence encodes CASSPYDGTSGEYEQYF.